This TCR beta chain emerged from a study of T cell clonality in common variable immunodeficiency (dated by TCRdb to the mid-2010s). Broader findings and caveats from the paper: Healthy controls shared more TCRbeta clones with each other than CVID subjects shared among themselves (p < 0.0001). TCRbeta clonality was higher in CVID subjects than in healthy controls (t-test p = 0.018), and the increase was most characteristic of about a third of subjects. CVID TCRbeta sequences reportedly showed fewer deletions and N-nucleotide insertions and lacked highly modified clones with 13 or more V deletions. According to the authors, figuring out what caused the increased clonality in CVID would require sequencing the repertoires of T cell subpopulations. Correlations of repertoire features with clinical complications were constrained by heterogeneity among patients within the CVID cohort. Despite equal DNA input, controls averaged approximately 84,000 unique sequences per sample versus 30,000 to 40,000 in CVID samples.

Reading from cysteine to phenylalanine, the CDR3 counts 15 amino acids. The CDR3 was read in part: 36 bases, with the frame set at base 1. Reading the germline V gene (reference sequence) gives CDR1 DFQATT and CDR2 SNEGSKA. Trimming accounts for 6 bases at V and 2 bases at J, while the number of junction bases matched to no gene is 10. There are many counts of this clone. Its recognized antigen is unknown. The read is 3 residues too short to cover the CDR3 end, so that end is filled in from the germline J gene. Diagnosis of CVID followed standard criteria, namely serum IgG, IgA and/or IgM below the normal range together with specific antibody deficiency. A total of roughly 46 subjects (approximately 15 female and around 30 male; age range about 9 to 65 years, mean age around 40) were included in the CVID group. Most CVID patients and most healthy controls were of Caucasian heritage. All CVID subjects had received replacement immunoglobulin therapy for at least one year at the time of study participation. When blood was collected, none of the CVID subjects were ill or on immunomodulatory or immunosuppressive medication. Heparinized peripheral whole blood samples of about 5 to 8.5 ml were collected from each donor. Genomic DNA from adults with common variable immune deficiency (CVID) and from healthy adult controls was used to sequence TCRbeta CDR3 repertoires. Diluted blood was subjected to density centrifugation over Hypaque 1077 or Ficoll-Paque for isolation of peripheral blood mononuclear cells. Genomic DNA was obtained from unsorted mononuclear cells using either Qiagen column purification or a centrifugation-based method.

For sequencing, equivalent amounts of genomic DNA were input from CVID and control samples. For every sample, a 60 bp segment covering the rearranged TCRbeta CDR3 region was amplified and then sequenced. The immunoSEQ assay, a bias-corrected multiplex PCR with high-throughput sequencing, was employed for TCRbeta amplification. Regarding the original processing steps: Every unique nucleotide sequence counted as a clone and was annotated with V, D and J genes, copy number and frequency. Sequences were labeled productive if in frame, and non-productive if out of frame or containing stop codons. As previously described, clonality was calculated on the basis of Shannon's entropy. The predicted amino acid sequences of productive clones were used to derive the mean CDR3 Kyte-Doolittle hydropathy. Hierarchical clustering of scaled V gene usage was performed with the R hclust function using Manhattan distance and complete linkage. To assess clone sharing by CDR3 amino acid sequence, 12 repertoires per group were resampled over 100 rounds. The repertoires were searched for about 68 published EBV-specific TCRbeta sequences and some 230 published CMV-specific TCRbeta sequences. Analysis left out two CVID samples that produced under 10,000 sequences, so a few dozen CVID repertoires remained. Imported from immuneACCESS, the table was reduced by TCRdb to in-frame sequences with V and J called. These copies leave out some clones; in studies compared against another copy, an unresolved V gene accounts for under half, and the cause of the remainder is not known. D and trimming were read from the DNA, whereas the V and J calls and clone size are those reported in that table. The table puts about 26,000 clones in this sample, none counted just once. The ten largest clones capture approximately 4% of the sample.

Source material: peripheral blood mononuclear cells. This clonotype was sampled from a human donor with common variable immunodeficiency. The chain is made from TRBV20-1 and TRBJ2-3; the junction holds 8 bases that match TRBD2. The sequenced CDR3 bases are TGCAGTGCAGCGGGGGCAGCCGGACCCACAGATACG. This encodes CSAAGAAGPTDT. The CDR3 as a whole reads CSAAGAAGPTDTQYF.